This TCR beta chain was sequenced in a study of blood T cell repertoires in COVID-19. CDR3 length: 13 amino acids. Per germline, CDR1 SNHLY and CDR2 FYNNEI. V was trimmed by 7 bases and J by 5 bases, leaving 14 bases between them. This clone was seen just once. The table came from immunoSEQ multiplex PCR; TCRdb's copy has only in-frame clones and leaves some out. The data show about 370,000 clones, 85% to 90% seen once. The chain links TRBV2 to TRBJ1-1, with D uncertain. Input material: PBMCs or T cells enriched from blood (not recorded which). This TCR was sampled from a man in his late teens or twenties who had recovered from COVID-19. CDR3 sequence: CASKSEVRTEAFF. DNA of the CDR3: TGTGCCAGCAAATCGGAGGTGAGAACTGAAGCTTTCTTT. Based on the CDR3 plus reference TRBV2 and TRBJ1-1, the full variable domain is EPEVTQTPSHQVTQMGQEVILRCVPISNHLYFYWYRQILGQKVEFLVSFYNNEISEKSEIFDDQFSVERPDGSNFTLKIRSTKLEDSAMYFCASKSEVRTEAFFGQGTRLTVV.